The rows below give T cell receptor beta chains drawn from one sample of a study of T cell responses to AZD1222 COVID-19 vaccine. Data came from immunoSEQ multiplex PCR; TCRdb stores just in-frame clones and leaves some out. The sample has 150,000 to 200,000 clones, roughly 94% seen once; the top ten hold approximately 0.6%. The specimen comprised peripheral blood, sampled on day 0 of AZD1222 vaccination. These receptor sequences come from an adult in good health. CDR3s include the opening cysteine and the closing phenylalanine or tryptophan. The D gene is left open where the match is weak. Size tells how often a clone was seen (once, few, many) or the class of an expanded clone, and some rows leave it out.

CDR3nt | CDR3aa | v_gene | abundance | d_gene | j_gene
TGTGCCAGCAAGAGCCATCGGGGGAACACCGGGGAGCTGTTTTTT | CASKSHRGNTGELFF | TRBV5-4 | NA | NA | TRBJ2-2
TGTGCCAGCAGCTTAGGCCCAAAGGTGTCACCCCTCCACTTT | CASSLGPKVSPLHF | TRBV7-6 | NA | NA | TRBJ1-6
TGTGCCAGCAGCAAGAGGTTCGGGCCTGCCTCCCCCGAGCAGTACTTC | CASSKRFGPASPEQYF | TRBV21-1 | NA | NA | TRBJ2-7
TGCGCCAGCAGCTTGGGGGGAGAAAAACTGTTTTTT | CASSLGGEKLFF | TRBV5-1 | NA | NA | TRBJ1-4
TGTGCCAGCAGCCCCCAAGGCGGGAGTTTGAACACTGAAGCTTTCTTT | CASSPQGGSLNTEAFF | TRBV7-2 | NA | NA | TRBJ1-1
TGTGCCAGCATGCGGGCAGGGACCTACGAGCAGTACTTC | CASMRAGTYEQYF | TRBV2 | once | NA | TRBJ2-7
TGTGCCAGTACCCATCTGGGTTCAAGCACAGATACGCAGTATTTT | CASTHLGSSTDTQYF | TRBV19 | NA | NA | TRBJ2-3
TGTGCCAGCAGTTCCTGGACTAGTGCCCCCGACGGCATTCAGTACTTC | CASSSWTSAPDGIQYF | TRBV28 | NA | TRBD2 | TRBJ2-4
TGTGCCAGCAGCTTACAAGGTGGACAGTTATATGGCTACACCTTC | CASSLQGGQLYGYTF | TRBV7-3 | once | NA | TRBJ1-2
TGTGCCAGCAGCTTGGTAAGGGGGGAGCAGTTCTTC | CASSLVRGEQFF | TRBV5-5 | once | NA | TRBJ2-1
TGTGCCAGCAGTGAGTCACGAGAGACCCAGTACTTC | CASSESRETQYF | TRBV6-1 | NA | NA | TRBJ2-5
TGTGCCAGCAGTTCCCCACGGGAAGCGGGAGGCTCTGAGCAGTTCTTC | CASSSPREAGGSEQFF | TRBV27 | NA | TRBD2 | TRBJ2-1
TGTGCCAGCAGCTTAAGGGGTCCGGTCAGCACAGATACGCAGTATTTT | CASSLRGPVSTDTQYF | TRBV7-3 | NA | NA | TRBJ2-3
TGTGCCAGCAGCCAAGATTGGGGACACTATGGCTACACCTTC | CASSQDWGHYGYTF | TRBV14 | NA | NA | TRBJ1-2
TGCGCCAGCAGCCAAGGATACGTTATCGACAATGAGCAGTTCTTC | CASSQGYVIDNEQFF | TRBV4-1 | NA | NA | TRBJ2-1
TGTGCCAGCAGTGAAATTTTGCAGGAGCAGTACTTC | CASSEILQEQYF | TRBV2 | NA | NA | TRBJ2-7
TGTGCCAGTACCAGAGCAGGAGACTCTGGAAACACCATATATTTT | CASTRAGDSGNTIYF | TRBV19 | NA | NA | TRBJ1-3
TGTGCCAGCAGCGTGACCGACCTCTCTGGAAACACCATATATTTT | CASSVTDLSGNTIYF | TRBV9 | NA | NA | TRBJ1-3
TGTGCCAGCTCACCTATTCTGGGGGACTCTGGAAACACCATATATTTT | CASSPILGDSGNTIYF | TRBV18 | NA | NA | TRBJ1-3
TGCGCCAGCAGCTTGGAGGCAGGGGTGAACACTGAAGCTTTCTTT | CASSLEAGVNTEAFF | TRBV5-1 | NA | NA | TRBJ1-1
TGTGCCAGCAGTGACGAAATAAACACTGAAGCTTTCTTT | CASSDEINTEAFF | TRBV2 | NA | NA | TRBJ1-1
TGTGCCAGCAGTTTACCTCCTAGCGGGTATAAAAACATTCAGTACTTC | CASSLPPSGYKNIQYF | TRBV28 | NA | TRBD2 | TRBJ2-4